Below, 24 T cell receptor beta chains from the same sample are listed, as sequenced in a study of early T cells in non-severe SARS-CoV-2 infection. TCRdb processed the 5' RACE reads anew with MiXCR; each CDR3 protein has one entry. Counted here are 84,000 or so distinct CDR3 sequences, around 10% occurring once; the ten biggest clones make up over 2%. The sample comprised whole blood. All receptors derive from an adult who was a healthcare worker with PCR-confirmed SARS-CoV-2 infection or an uninfected control (not recorded which).

This clonotype has just a few counts. The rearrangement joins TRBV7-2 to TRBJ2-7; TRBD2 agrees at 7 bases. CDR1 is SGHTA, CDR2 FQGNSA, per germline. The CDR3 has 13 amino acids. J was trimmed by 3 bases and V by 4 bases; bases with no gene match: 3. CDR3 protein: CASSSRTSYEQYF. The DNA for the CDR3 is TGTGCCAGCAGCTCGCGGACTAGCTACGAGCAGTACTTC.

There are a few counts of this clonotype. The chain links TRBV5-1 to TRBJ2-1; D unclear. Deletions cut 2 bases from V and 1 base from J, with 7 bases between. Germline V gives CDR1 SGHRS, CDR2 YFSETQ. The CDR3 loop spans 14 amino acids. As DNA, the CDR3 is TGCGCCAGCAGCTTCGACATATCCTACAATGAGCAGTTCTTC. It codes for CASSFDISYNEQFF.

This clonotype was seen many times. V usage is TRBV7-2 and J usage is TRBJ2-3, with a tentative D call TRBD2 (5 bases). With 5 bases removed from V and 7 bases from J, the gap between germline ends came to 22 bases. CDR1 is SGHTA and CDR2 is FQGNSA in the germline V gene. The CDR3 extends over 16 amino acids. Here the CDR3 reads CASSQHSLTGSNTQYF. The CDR3 bases are TGTGCCAGCAGCCAACATTCACTAACGGGATCCAATACGCAGTATTTT.

Comment on this clonotype: An end of the junction does not agree with germline; a read error may underlie this. The J gene is TRBJ2-1, the V gene TRBV29-1, with a weak D call TRBD2 (7 bases). Germline V gene data show CDR1 as SQVTM and CDR2 as ANQGSEA. The CDR3 spans 15 residues. The CDR3 region has the DNA TGCACCGTTCGCGGGGGCTCCTTATCTTACAATGAGCAGTTCTTC. It yields the protein CTVRGGSLSYNEQFF.

This clonotype has ten or more counts. CDR3 coding DNA: TGTGCCATCAAACGGACAGGGGGCGTAGGTATGAACACTGAAGCTTTCTTT. Translated, it gives CAIKRTGGVGMNTEAFF. The V call is TRBV10-3, the J call TRBJ1-1; 11 positions match TRBD1. V shed 7 bases, J shed 0 bases, and the junction held 10 bases outside the gene matches. CDR1 and CDR2 from the germline V gene are ENHRY and SYGVKD. This CDR3 is 17 amino acids long.

This chain connects TRBV6-6 to TRBJ2-7; D may be TRBD1 (6 bases). Germline CDR1 reads MNHNY; CDR2 reads SVGAGI (reference sequence). This CDR3 region has 13 residues. The V end was cut by 5 bases, the J end by 2 bases, with 10 bases between. CDR3 sequence (DNA): TGTGCCAGCAGTCCCGGGACACCCTACGAGCAGTACTTC. Encoded protein: CASSPGTPYEQYF.

This clonotype showed up just a few times. The rearrangement joins TRBV18 to TRBJ1-1, with TRBD1 identical over 11 bases. CDR1 and CDR2 from the germline V gene are KGHSH and LQKENI. V shed 6 bases, J shed 5 bases, and the junction held 11 bases outside the gene matches. There are 16 residues in the CDR3. CDR3 DNA sequence: TGTGCCAGCTCCCGTCCCGGGACAGGGGGAGGAACTGAAGCTTTCTTT. Encoded protein: CASSRPGTGGGTEAFF.

This clonotype was found a few times. The V call is TRBV10-3, the J call TRBJ1-1; possibly TRBD1 for D (5 bases). This CDR3 has 14 amino acids. V lost 7 bases to trimming and J lost 5 bases, with 17 bases between them. CDR1 is ENHRY and CDR2 is SYGVKD in the germline V gene. The CDR3 nucleotides are TGTGCCATCACCCCCGGGACCGCTGGGACTGAAGCTTTCTTT. Translation gives CAITPGTAGTEAFF.

The chain joins TRBV6-6 to TRBJ2-5; D possibly matches TRBD1 or TRBD2 (5 bases each). Germline V gives CDR1 MNHNY, CDR2 SVGAGI (reference sequence). The CDR3 runs 15 residues. The V gene lost 2 bases and the J gene lost 2 bases, with 12 bases spanning the gap. The CDR3 region is CASSYGLGAQETQYF. The CDR3 bases are TGTGCCAGCAGTTACGGACTCGGGGCTCAAGAGACCCAGTACTTC.

There are a few counts of this clonotype. V and J are TRBV11-1 and TRBJ1-1; possibly TRBD1 for D (5 bases). Germline lookup yields CDR1 SGHAT and CDR2 FQDESV (reference sequence). The V gene lost 2 bases and the J gene lost 4 bases, with 11 bases spanning the gap. The CDR3 consists of 14 residues. CDR3 sequence (DNA): TGTGCCAGCAGCTTATTGCAGGGTGGCACTGAAGCTTTCTTT. The encoded protein is CASSLLQGGTEAFF.

This clonotype was counted between two and nine times. The V and J genes are TRBV20-1 and TRBJ2-5; no clear D gene. This CDR3 is 16 amino acids long. Per germline, CDR1 DFQATT and CDR2 SNEGSKA (reference sequence). Trimming stripped 0 bases from V and 5 bases from J, with 19 bases between. CDR3 amino acids: CSARDEYSPSEETQYF. CDR3 nucleotide sequence: TGCAGTGCTAGAGATGAATATAGTCCCTCGGAGGAGACCCAGTACTTC.

This clonotype was seen more than once but under ten times. The V gene is TRBV3-1, the J gene TRBJ2-1; TRBD1 matches at 11 bases. The CDR3 runs to 13 residues. V lost 4 bases to trimming and J lost 15 bases; unmatched junction nucleotides: 8. Germline CDR1 LGHDT, CDR2 YNNKEL (reference sequence). The CDR3 DNA follows: TGTGCCAGCAGCCCGACCACTGGGACAGGGGGGTTCTTC. It yields the protein CASSPTTGTGGFF.

V usage is TRBV6-1 and J usage is TRBJ2-7, with D maybe TRBD2 (5 bases). This CDR3 is 13 amino acids long. The germline V gene encodes CDR1 MNHNS and CDR2 SASEGT. V lost 3 bases, J lost 11 bases, and 17 bases lay in between. DNA for the CDR3: TGTGCCAGCAGTGAGGAGGCCAGGTCGAGCAAGTACTTC. Its protein is CASSEEARSSKYF.

In its sample, this clonotype was seen a few times. The chain has TRBV18 and TRBJ1-1; 7 bases map to TRBD1. Germline V gene lookup returns CDR1 KGHSH and CDR2 LQKENI. The CDR3 spans 17 residues. The V gene end was trimmed by 4 bases and the J gene end by 0 bases; junction bases not matched to a gene: 11. The CDR3 coding sequence is TGTGCCAGCTCACTGCACCAGGGGGAGGGGATGAACACTGAAGCTTTCTTT. Its translation is CASSLHQGEGMNTEAFF.

This clonotype has at least ten counts. J is TRBJ2-7 and V is TRBV18; TRBD1 or TRBD2 may be the D gene (5 bases each). The CDR3 has 13 residues. V was pared by 5 bases and J by 7 bases, with 15 bases between. CDR1 is KGHSH and CDR2 is LQKENI in the germline V gene. CDR3 in amino acids: CASSVPGTREQYF. CDR3 coding DNA: TGTGCCAGCTCAGTCCCCGGGACCCGAGAGCAGTACTTC.

The genes are TRBV28 and TRBJ1-5; 7 bases match TRBD1. The junction had 5 bases not matched to a gene; V was cut back by 7 bases and J by 8 bases. CDR1 and CDR2 (germline): MDHEN, SYDVKM. The CDR3 length is 12 residues. The CDR3 DNA sequence: TGTGCCAGCAAACAGGGGTTGGAGCCCCAGCATTTT. Translated: CASKQGLEPQHF.

There are many counts of this clonotype. This chain uses TRBV20-1 with TRBJ1-2; D is undetermined. Germline assignment: CDR1 DFQATT and CDR2 SNEGSKA (reference sequence). CDR3 size: 12 residues. V was clipped by 1 base and J by 8 bases, with 11 bases between them. CDR3 protein: CSARGVPRGYTF. Here the CDR3 DNA reads TGCAGTGCTAGAGGGGTCCCGAGAGGCTACACCTTC.

This clonotype was recorded a few times. V and J are TRBV24-1 and TRBJ1-4, with TRBD1 matching 9 bases. The CDR3 is 15 amino acids. Unmatched junction bases numbered 8, after V lost 5 bases and J lost 8 bases. The germline CDR1 and CDR2 sequences are KGHDR and SFDVKD. CDR3 in DNA: TGTGCCACCAGTGCCCCGGGACAGGGAAAGGAAAAACTGTTTTTT. Encoded protein: CATSAPGQGKEKLFF.

This clonotype has more than one count but fewer than ten. V gene TRBV29-1 combines with J gene TRBJ2-1, with 10 nucleotides matching TRBD2. Germline CDR1 reads SQVTM; CDR2 reads ANQGSEA. The CDR3 is 16 residues long. Unmatched junction bases numbered 17, after V lost 6 bases and J lost 9 bases. The CDR3: CSVPDAAGGYRGEQFF. CDR3 DNA: TGCAGCGTACCCGACGCAGCGGGAGGGTACCGGGGTGAGCAGTTCTTC.

The J gene is TRBJ2-2, the V gene TRBV10-3; D is uncertain. The CDR3 has 14 residues. The germline V gene encodes CDR1 ENHRY and CDR2 SYGVKD. V dropped 1 base and J dropped 6 bases, with 9 bases sitting between them. The CDR3 loop is CAISELGSAGELFF. In nucleotides, the CDR3 is TGTGCCATCAGTGAGTTGGGTTCGGCCGGGGAGCTGTTTTTT.

This clonotype was observed a handful of times. This chain links TRBV18 with TRBJ2-7; 10 bases agree with TRBD2. This CDR3 contains 16 residues. Per germline, CDR1 KGHSH and CDR2 LQKENI. V shed 0 bases, J shed 5 bases, and the junction held 7 bases outside the gene matches. In nucleotides, the CDR3 is TGTGCCAGCTCACCACCGCGGACTAGCGGTGTCGACGAGCAGTACTTC. Protein: CASSPPRTSGVDEQYF.

The rearrangement links TRBV3-1 to TRBJ1-2; possibly TRBD1 for D (6 bases). The CDR3 has 13 residues. V was trimmed by 5 bases and J by 3 bases, leaving 10 bases between them. CDR1 and CDR2 from the germline V gene are LGHDT and YNNKEL (reference sequence). The CDR3 DNA reads TGTGCCAGCAGCAGGGGGGAAGACTATGGCTACACCTTC. Residues: CASSRGEDYGYTF.

V and J are TRBV7-3 and TRBJ2-1; D is possibly TRBD2 (6 bases). Germline V gene data show CDR1 as SGHTA and CDR2 as FQGTGA. The CDR3 loop spans 16 amino acids. V was cut by 1 base and J by 4 bases, with 14 bases left in between. CDR3 in DNA: TGTGCCAGCAGCTTAATGCCCCGGGACTGGTACAATGAGCAGTTCTTC. Encoded protein: CASSLMPRDWYNEQFF.

This clonotype showed up many times. The V gene is TRBV7-6, the J gene TRBJ2-2; the match to TRBD2 covers 11 bases. V shed 0 bases, J shed 4 bases, and the junction held 1 base outside the gene matches. The CDR3 is made up of 16 amino acids. Germline CDR1 and CDR2: SGHVS and FNYEAQ. CDR3: CASSLAGLAATGELFF. CDR3 DNA: TGTGCCAGCAGCTTAGCGGGACTAGCGGCCACCGGGGAGCTGTTTTTT.